This T cell receptor beta chain was documented in a study of cytomegalovirus exposure and HLA in healthy donors. Study findings and constraints: It was reported in a later analysis that an Asian-associated ancestry cluster showed fewer N-insertions than the roughly 620-donor mean. Upon later analysis, HLA-associated TCR beta chains proved more clonally expanded than other, equally common chains. A later analysis associated roughly 15,000 TCR beta sequences with HLA alleles at a 0.05 false discovery rate. In a later analysis, a missense DCLRE1C variant was linked to TCR beta V- and J-gene trimming.

As to this clone: Its antigen is not identified.

The CDR3 is 12 residues long. Germline lookup yields CDR1 ENHRY and CDR2 SYGVKD. V lost 10 bases, J lost 5 bases, and 5 bases stayed unmatched. The primer mix had 60 Vbeta and 13 Jbeta primers. Method: immunoSEQ multiplex PCR; TCRdb's copy keeps in-frame clones and lacks some. The table records about 230,000 clones, approximately 81% of them present only once. This sequence originates from a girl aged 2 to 9 in good health and CMV-seronegative. The sample was PBMCs. The chain employs TRBV10-3 and TRBJ1-1; 9 positions match TRBD1. The CDR3 loop reads CATRTGDTEAFF. The CDR3 nucleotides read TGTGCCACAAGGACAGGGGATACTGAAGCTTTCTTT.